This T cell receptor beta chain is from a study of cytomegalovirus exposure and HLA in healthy donors. About the study: Early released data had tens of millions of unique TCRs, all coming from HLA-typed donors.

Notes on this clone: Its target is unknown.

PCR involved 60 Vbeta and 13 Jbeta primers. Clones were sequenced by immunoSEQ multiplex PCR, and TCRdb holds only the in-frame ones, with some missing. The profile shows roughly 100,000 clones, approximately 83% of them singletons. Findings and caveats of the study: It was 164 TCR beta chains that were listed as cytomegalovirus-associated. In a later analysis, HLA-C alleles had the fewest associated TCRs, DRB1 alleles the most. Among donors in an Asian-associated ancestry cluster, a later analysis reportedly found fewer N-insertions than the roughly 670-donor mean.

Trimming shortened V by 6 bases and J by 3 bases, and 11 bases separated the two germline ends. CDR1 LNHDA and CDR2 SQIVND come from the germline V gene (reference sequence). The CDR3 is 14 residues long. The V call is TRBV19, the J call TRBJ2-2; D is perhaps TRBD2 (5 bases). The clonotype was recovered from a female donor in good health and CMV-seropositive. Sequenced sample: PBMCs. Here the CDR3 DNA reads TGTGCCAGTAGCCCCCTGCGGGACACCGGGGAGCTGTTTTTT. It encodes CASSPLRDTGELFF.